One sample yielded the 10 T cell receptor beta chains listed below, sequenced in a study of T cell clones after liver transplantation. Libraries were prepared by immunoSEQ multiplex PCR; TCRdb keeps only in-frame clonotypes and omits some of them. Here the sample spans 70,000 or so clones, roughly nine tenths being singletons. The sequencing here drew on CD4+ T cells from blood, taken before liver transplant. The origin of the receptors is a human donor who received a liver transplant.

This clone showed up just a few times. This chain uses TRBV2 with TRBJ2-2; a possible D gene is TRBD2 (5 bases). CDR3 length equals 14 residues. V gave up 6 bases and J gave up 1 base, with 9 bases separating them. CDR1 and CDR2 (germline): SNHLY, FYNNEI. The CDR3: CASRWRRNTGELFF. CDR3 sequence (DNA): TGTGCCAGCAGGTGGAGGAGGAACACCGGGGAGCTGTTTTTT. The full variable domain, in which reference TRBV2 and TRBJ2-2 provide the parts outside the CDR3, is EPEVTQTPSHQVTQMGQEVILRCVPISNHLYFYWYRQILGQKVEFLVSFYNNEISEKSEIFDDQFSVERPDGSNFTLKIRSTKLEDSAMYFCASRWRRNTGELFFGEGSRLTVL.

The V call is TRBV5-6, the J call TRBJ1-1; D unclear. V lost 0 bases to trimming and J lost 8 bases, with 11 bases between them. Germline V lookup: CDR1 SGHDT, CDR2 YYEEEE. There are 13 residues in the CDR3. DNA of the CDR3: TGTGCCAGCAGCTTGGAGGCGGCGACCGAAGCTTTCTTT. Translation: CASSLEAATEAFF.

V and J are TRBV9 and TRBJ2-5, with D perhaps TRBD1 or TRBD2 (6 bases each). CDR3 length equals 14 residues. Germline assignment: CDR1 SGDLS and CDR2 YYNGEE. Trimming took off 0 bases at V and 4 bases at J, with 10 bases between the two ends. CDR3 DNA: TGTGCCAGCAGCGTAGCGGGGGCTGGAGAGACCCAGTACTTC. It encodes CASSVAGAGETQYF.

The V and J genes are TRBV7-9 and TRBJ2-5; 13 bases agree with TRBD2. The CDR3 has 16 amino acids. Germline V lookup: CDR1 SEHNR, CDR2 FQNEAQ (reference sequence). The V segment lost 5 bases and the J segment 7 bases; nucleotides outside the gene matches: 10. CDR3 loop: CASSGILAGGPGTQYF. CDR3 nucleotides: TGTGCCAGCAGCGGGATACTAGCGGGAGGGCCCGGGACCCAGTACTTC.

The chain carries TRBV6-1 and TRBJ1-5, with D possibly being TRBD1 (5 bases). Germline values: CDR1 MNHNS, CDR2 SASEGT. With 1 base removed from V and 5 bases from J, the gap between germline ends came to 15 bases. The CDR3 spans 16 residues. The DNA for the CDR3 is TGTGCCAGCAGTGAAGTTAGACCGGGAGGGGATCAGCCCCAGCATTTT. Its translation: CASSEVRPGGDQPQHF.

CDR3 region: CASSESWFSTDTQYF. Here the CDR3 DNA reads TGTGCCAGCAGTGAATCCTGGTTCAGCACAGATACGCAGTATTTT. The chain recombines TRBV2 with TRBJ2-3; D gene uncertain. This CDR3 region has 15 residues. With 2 bases removed from V and 0 bases from J, the gap between germline ends came to 9 bases. Germline V gene sequence: CDR1 SNHLY, CDR2 FYNNEI. Full variable domain (missing parts from reference TRBV2 and TRBJ2-3): EPEVTQTPSHQVTQMGQEVILRCVPISNHLYFYWYRQILGQKVEFLVSFYNNEISEKSEIFDDQFSVERPDGSNFTLKIRSTKLEDSAMYFCASSESWFSTDTQYFGPGTRLTVL.

DNA of the CDR3: TGTGCCAGCAGTTCAGCGGGGGTTGTCTCTGGAAACACCATATATTTT. Its translation: CASSSAGVVSGNTIYF. This chain connects TRBV28 to TRBJ1-3; maybe TRBD1 (5 bases). CDR3 length: 16 amino acids. V lost 4 bases to trimming and J lost 0 bases, with 13 bases between them. Germline V lookup: CDR1 MDHEN, CDR2 SYDVKM.

The V call is TRBV2, the J call TRBJ1-5; D not resolved. The CDR3 totals 15 residues. The ends were cut back, 1 base at V and 4 bases at J, with 11 bases in the middle. Germline CDR1 and CDR2: SNHLY and FYNNEI. The CDR3: CASSEGQVQNQPQHF. The CDR3 bases are TGTGCCAGCAGTGAAGGGCAGGTCCAAAATCAGCCCCAGCATTTT.

This chain links TRBV11-3 with TRBJ2-2; D gene unclear. Trimming took off 2 bases at V and 3 bases at J, with 7 bases between the two ends. CDR3 length: 14 residues. Looked up from germline, CDR1 is SGHNT and CDR2 is YENEEA. The CDR3: CASSLRPYTGELFF. The CDR3 DNA follows: TGTGCCAGCAGCTTAAGGCCTTACACCGGGGAGCTGTTTTTT.

The chain recombines TRBV5-1 with TRBJ1-2; the D gene is possibly TRBD1 (5 bases). This CDR3 region has 14 residues. The V end was cut by 4 bases, the J end by 4 bases, with 14 bases between. Germline V gene lookup returns CDR1 SGHRS and CDR2 YFSETQ. Here the CDR3 DNA reads TGCGCCAGCAGCCAAATCACTGACAGCTATGGCTACACCTTC. It specifies CASSQITDSYGYTF.